This TCR beta chain was sequenced for a study of blood T cells in healthy people across ages. This clonotype was seen many times. V was trimmed by 0 bases and J by 7 bases, leaving 13 bases between them. CDR1 and CDR2 from the germline V gene are SGHTA and FQGNSA. The CDR3 runs to 15 residues. Together with a sample-barcoded 5' primer, a J-beta primer mix was included in a second PCR lasting about 7 to 12 cycles. TCRdb used MiXCR to reprocess the 5' RACE reads, holding one entry per CDR3 protein. The data hold around 1,700,000 distinct CDR3 sequences, with 28% observed a single time. The clonotype comes from a woman younger than 45 in good health. The chain uses TRBV7-2 and TRBJ1-5; D call uncertain. Sample: blood. The chain's CDR3 is CASSLASGKGQPQHF. The CDR3 nucleotides are TGTGCCAGCAGCTTAGCCTCGGGGAAAGGGCAGCCCCAGCATTTT.